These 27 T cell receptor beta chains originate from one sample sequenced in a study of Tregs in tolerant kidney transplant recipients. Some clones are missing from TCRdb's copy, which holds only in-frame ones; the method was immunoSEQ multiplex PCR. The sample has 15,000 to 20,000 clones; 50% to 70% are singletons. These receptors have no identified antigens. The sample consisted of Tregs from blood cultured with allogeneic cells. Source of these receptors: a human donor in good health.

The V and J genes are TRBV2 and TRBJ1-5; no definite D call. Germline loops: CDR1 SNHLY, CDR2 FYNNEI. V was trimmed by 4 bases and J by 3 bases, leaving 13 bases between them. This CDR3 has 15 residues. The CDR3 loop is CASSVGRLPNQPQHF. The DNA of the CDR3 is TGTGCCAGCAGTGTGGGCAGGCTCCCCAATCAGCCCCAGCATTTT. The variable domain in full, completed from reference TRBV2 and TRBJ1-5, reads EPEVTQTPSHQVTQMGQEVILRCVPISNHLYFYWYRQILGQKVEFLVSFYNNEISEKSEIFDDQFSVERPDGSNFTLKIRSTKLEDSAMYFCASSVGRLPNQPQHFGDGTRLSIL.

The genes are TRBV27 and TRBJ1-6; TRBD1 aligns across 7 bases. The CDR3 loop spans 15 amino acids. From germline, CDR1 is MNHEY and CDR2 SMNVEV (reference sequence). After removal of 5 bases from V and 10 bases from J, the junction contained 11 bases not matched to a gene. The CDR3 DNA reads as TGTGCCAGCAGTATAGGGACAGTTGGCCGCTCACCCCTCCACTTT. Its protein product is CASSIGTVGRSPLHF.

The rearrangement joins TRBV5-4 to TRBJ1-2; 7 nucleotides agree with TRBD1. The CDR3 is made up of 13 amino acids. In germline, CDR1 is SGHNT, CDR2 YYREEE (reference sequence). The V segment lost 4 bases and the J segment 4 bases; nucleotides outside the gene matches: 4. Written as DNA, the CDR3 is TGTGCCAGCAGCCTCGACAGGGTCTATGGCTACACCTTC. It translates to CASSLDRVYGYTF.

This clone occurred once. CDR3 residues: CASSLASVGGTDTQYF. DNA for the CDR3: TGTGCCAGCAGCCTTGCTAGCGTAGGGGGCACAGATACGCAGTATTTT. The rearrangement joins TRBV7-9 to TRBJ2-3; weak D call: TRBD2 (6 bases). CDR3 length: 16 amino acids. The V and J ends lost 5 bases and 1 base respectively, with 16 bases between them. Germline CDR1 SEHNR, CDR2 FQNEAQ (reference sequence).

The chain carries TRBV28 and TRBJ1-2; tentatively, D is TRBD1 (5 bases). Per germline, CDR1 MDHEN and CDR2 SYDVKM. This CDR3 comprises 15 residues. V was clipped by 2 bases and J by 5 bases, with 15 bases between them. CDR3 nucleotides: TGTGCCAGCAGTTTAGCCAGGGAGAAAGGTTATGGCTACACCTTC. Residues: CASSLAREKGYGYTF.

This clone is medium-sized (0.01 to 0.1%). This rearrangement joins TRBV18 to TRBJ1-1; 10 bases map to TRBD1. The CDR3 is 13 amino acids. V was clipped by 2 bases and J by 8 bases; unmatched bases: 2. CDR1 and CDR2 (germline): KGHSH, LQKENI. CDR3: CASSPWDRGEAFF. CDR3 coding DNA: TGTGCCAGCTCACCATGGGACAGGGGAGAAGCTTTCTTT.

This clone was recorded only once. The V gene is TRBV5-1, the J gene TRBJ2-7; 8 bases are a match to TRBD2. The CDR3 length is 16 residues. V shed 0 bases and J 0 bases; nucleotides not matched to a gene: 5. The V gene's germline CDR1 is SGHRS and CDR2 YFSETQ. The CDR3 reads CASSLVGAGASYEQYF. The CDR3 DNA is TGCGCCAGCAGCTTGGTAGGAGCGGGGGCCTCCTACGAGCAGTACTTC.

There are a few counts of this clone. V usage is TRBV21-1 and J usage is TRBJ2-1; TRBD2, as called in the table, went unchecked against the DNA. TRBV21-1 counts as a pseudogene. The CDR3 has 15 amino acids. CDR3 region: CASTTRWDYYNEQFF. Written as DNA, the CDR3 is TGTGCCAGCACCACTCGATGGGACTACTACAATGAGCAGTTCTTC.

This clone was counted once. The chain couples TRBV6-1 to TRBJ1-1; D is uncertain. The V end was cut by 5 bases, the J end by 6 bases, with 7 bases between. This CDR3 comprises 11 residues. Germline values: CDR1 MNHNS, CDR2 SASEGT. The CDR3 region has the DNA TGTGCCAGCAGTTACCGCTCTGAAGCTTTCTTT. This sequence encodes CASSYRSEAFF.

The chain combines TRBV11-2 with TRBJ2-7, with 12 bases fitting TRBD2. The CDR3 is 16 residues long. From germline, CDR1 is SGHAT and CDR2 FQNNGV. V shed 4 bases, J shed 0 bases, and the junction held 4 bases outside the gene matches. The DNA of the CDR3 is TGTGCCAGCAGCTGGAGACTAGCGGGAGCCTCCTACGAGCAGTACTTC. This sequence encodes CASSWRLAGASYEQYF.

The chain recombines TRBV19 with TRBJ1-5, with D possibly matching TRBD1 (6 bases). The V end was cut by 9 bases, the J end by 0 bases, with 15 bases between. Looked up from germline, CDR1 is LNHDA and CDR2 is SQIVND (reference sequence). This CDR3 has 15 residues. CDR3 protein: CASQGGGYSNQPQHF. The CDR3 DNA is TGTGCCAGCCAAGGGGGGGGATATAGCAATCAGCCCCAGCATTTT. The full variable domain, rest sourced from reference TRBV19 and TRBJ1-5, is DGGITQSPKYLFRKEGQNVTLSCEQNLNHDAMYWYRQDPGQGLRLIYYSQIVNDFQKGDIAEGYSVSREKKESFPLTVTSAQKNPTAFYLCASQGGGYSNQPQHFGDGTRLSIL.

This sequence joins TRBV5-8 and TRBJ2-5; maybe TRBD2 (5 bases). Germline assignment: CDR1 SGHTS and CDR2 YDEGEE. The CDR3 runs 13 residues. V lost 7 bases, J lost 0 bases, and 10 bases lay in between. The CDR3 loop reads CASGRGYQETQYF. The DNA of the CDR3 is TGTGCCAGCGGCAGAGGGTACCAAGAGACCCAGTACTTC. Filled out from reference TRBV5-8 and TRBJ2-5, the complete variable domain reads EAGVTQSPTHLIKTRGQQATLRCSPISGHTSVYWYQQALGLGLQFLLWYDEGEERNRGNFPPRFSGRQFPNYSSELNVNALELEDSALYLCASGRGYQETQYFGPGTRLLVL.

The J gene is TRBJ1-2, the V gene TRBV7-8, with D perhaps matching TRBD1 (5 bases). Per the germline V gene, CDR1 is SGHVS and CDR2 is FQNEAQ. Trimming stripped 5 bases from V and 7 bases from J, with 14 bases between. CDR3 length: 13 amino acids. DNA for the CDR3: TGTGCCAGCAGCGTTTTGCCGAGGGGTGGCTACACCTTC. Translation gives CASSVLPRGGYTF.

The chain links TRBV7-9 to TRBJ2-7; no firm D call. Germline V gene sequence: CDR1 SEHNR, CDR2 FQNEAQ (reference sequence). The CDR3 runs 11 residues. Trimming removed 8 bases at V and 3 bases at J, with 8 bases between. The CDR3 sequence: CASAFLYEQYF. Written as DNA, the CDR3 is TGTGCCAGCGCCTTCCTCTACGAGCAGTACTTC.

The CDR3 DNA reads as TGTGCCAGCTCACCAACCCAGGGGGCGGCCTACGAGCAGTACTTC. Encoded protein: CASSPTQGAAYEQYF. The chain carries TRBV18 and TRBJ2-7, with 8 bases identical to TRBD1. The CDR3 is made up of 15 amino acids. After removal of 2 bases from V and 2 bases from J, the junction contained 5 bases not matched to a gene. Germline assignment: CDR1 KGHSH and CDR2 LQKENI.

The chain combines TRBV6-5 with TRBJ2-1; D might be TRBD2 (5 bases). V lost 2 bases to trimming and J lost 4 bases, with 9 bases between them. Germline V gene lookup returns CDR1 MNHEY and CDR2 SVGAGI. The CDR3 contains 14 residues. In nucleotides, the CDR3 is TGTGCCAGCAGTTACGAGGGTCAGTACAATGAGCAGTTCTTC. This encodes CASSYEGQYNEQFF.

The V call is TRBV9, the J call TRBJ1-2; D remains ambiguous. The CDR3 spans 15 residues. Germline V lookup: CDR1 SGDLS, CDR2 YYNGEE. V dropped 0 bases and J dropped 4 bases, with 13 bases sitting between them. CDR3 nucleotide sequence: TGTGCCAGCAGCGTAGGGCTAGCAACCGGCTATGGCTACACCTTC. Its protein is CASSVGLATGYGYTF.

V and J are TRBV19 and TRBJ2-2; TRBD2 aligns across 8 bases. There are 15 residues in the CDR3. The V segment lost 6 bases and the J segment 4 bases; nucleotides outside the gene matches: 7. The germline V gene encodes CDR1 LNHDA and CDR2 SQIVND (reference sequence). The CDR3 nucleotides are TGTGCCAGTAGCCGCGGGAGGCGGGTCACCGGGGAGCTGTTTTTT. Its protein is CASSRGRRVTGELFF.

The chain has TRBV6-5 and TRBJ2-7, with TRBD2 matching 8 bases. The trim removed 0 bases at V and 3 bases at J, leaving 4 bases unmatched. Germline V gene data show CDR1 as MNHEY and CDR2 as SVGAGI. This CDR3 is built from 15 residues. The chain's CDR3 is CASSYSPGLGYEQYF. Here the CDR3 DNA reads TGTGCCAGCAGTTACTCGCCGGGACTAGGCTACGAGCAGTACTTC.

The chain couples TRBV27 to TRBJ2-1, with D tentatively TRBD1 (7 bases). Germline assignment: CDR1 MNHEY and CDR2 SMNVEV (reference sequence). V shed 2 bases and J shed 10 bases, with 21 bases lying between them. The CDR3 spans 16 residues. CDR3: CASSLPEGASQGEQFF. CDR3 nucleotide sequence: TGTGCCAGCAGTTTACCGGAGGGGGCGTCTCAAGGAGAGCAGTTCTTC.

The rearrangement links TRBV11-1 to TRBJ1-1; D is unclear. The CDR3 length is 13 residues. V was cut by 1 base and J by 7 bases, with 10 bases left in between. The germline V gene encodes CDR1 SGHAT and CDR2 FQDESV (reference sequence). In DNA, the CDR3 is TGTGCCAGCAGCTTAGGGTCCCAGAATGAAGCTTTCTTT. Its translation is CASSLGSQNEAFF.

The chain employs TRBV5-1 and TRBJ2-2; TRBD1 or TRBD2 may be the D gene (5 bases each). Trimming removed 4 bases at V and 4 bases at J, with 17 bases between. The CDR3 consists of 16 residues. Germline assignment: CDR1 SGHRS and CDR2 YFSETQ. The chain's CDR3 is CASSLWAGTGTGELFF. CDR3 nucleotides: TGCGCCAGCAGCCTTTGGGCAGGGACGGGCACCGGGGAGCTGTTTTTT.

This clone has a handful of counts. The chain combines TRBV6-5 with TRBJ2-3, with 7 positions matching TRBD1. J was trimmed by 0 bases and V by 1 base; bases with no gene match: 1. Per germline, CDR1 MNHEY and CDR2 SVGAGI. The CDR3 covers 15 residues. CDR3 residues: CASSYLGQSTDTQYF. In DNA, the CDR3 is TGTGCCAGCAGTTACTTGGGACAGAGCACAGATACGCAGTATTTT.

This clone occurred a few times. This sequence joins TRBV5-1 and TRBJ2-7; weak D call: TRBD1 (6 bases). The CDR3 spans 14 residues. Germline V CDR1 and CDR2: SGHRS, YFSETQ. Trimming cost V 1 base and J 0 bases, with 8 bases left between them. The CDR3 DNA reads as TGCGCCAGCAGCTTGCAGGGGCCCTCCTACGAGCAGTACTTC. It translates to CASSLQGPSYEQYF.

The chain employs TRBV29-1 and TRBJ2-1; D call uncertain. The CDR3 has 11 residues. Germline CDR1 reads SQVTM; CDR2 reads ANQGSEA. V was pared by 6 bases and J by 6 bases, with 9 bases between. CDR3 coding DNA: TGCAGCGTCTCCAATCCCAATGAGCAGTTCTTC. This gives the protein CSVSNPNEQFF.

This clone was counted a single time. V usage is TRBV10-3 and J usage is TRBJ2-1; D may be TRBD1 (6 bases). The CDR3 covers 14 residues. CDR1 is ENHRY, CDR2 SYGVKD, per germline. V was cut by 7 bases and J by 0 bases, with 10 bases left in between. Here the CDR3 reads CAIMADSSYNEQFF. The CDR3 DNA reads TGTGCCATCATGGCGGACAGCTCCTACAATGAGCAGTTCTTC.

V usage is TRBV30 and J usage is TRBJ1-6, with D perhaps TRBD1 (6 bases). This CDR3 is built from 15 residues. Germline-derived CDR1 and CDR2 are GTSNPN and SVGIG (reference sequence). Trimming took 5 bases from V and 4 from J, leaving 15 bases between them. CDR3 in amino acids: CAWQRARGYNSPLHF. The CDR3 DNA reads TGTGCCTGGCAAAGGGCCAGGGGATATAATTCACCCCTCCACTTT.